Given below is one TCR beta chain in context. Its matching antigen is unknown. These data are taken from a study of T cell responses to AZD1222 COVID-19 vaccine. Findings of the study overall: Spike-wide vaccine-associated CD4 TCRs dominated at 160-218 and 743-854. Donors, mostly white British, included more females; clonal diversity was possibly underestimated.

TCRdb keeps only in-frame clones here, not all; method: immunoSEQ multiplex PCR. The sample consists of about 120,000 clones, roughly 89% of them appearing once. Per the germline V gene, CDR1 is MDHEN and CDR2 is SYDVKM. The V end lost 3 bases, the J end lost 4 bases, and 9 bases lay between the germline ends. The CDR3 contains 13 residues. Sequenced here: peripheral blood, sampled on day 0 of AZD1222 vaccination. This chain uses TRBV28 with TRBJ1-2; D possibly corresponds to TRBD1 (5 bases). This sequence originates from an adult in good health. The CDR3 loop reads CASSFGGGYGYTF. The DNA for the CDR3 is TGTGCCAGCAGTTTTGGGGGAGGCTATGGCTACACCTTC.